Below are 22 T cell receptor beta chains sequenced from a single sample in a study of spatial heterogeneity in lung cancer. MiXCR, run by TCRdb on the 5' RACE reads, gives a single entry per CDR3 protein. The table has about 82,000 distinct CDR3 sequences, approximately 12% seen once; the top ten hold around 4.6%. Indicated time point: sample taken at primary tumor resection. The study sequenced unsorted whole RNA from tumor, nontumor lung or frozen PBMC. The material was PBMCs, obtained at surgery. The receptors derive from a male donor with early-stage non-small cell lung cancer.

Concerning this clonotype: Given a much more abundant clone one base away, this may be a read error. In DNA form, the CDR3 reads TGTGCCAGCAGCTCGGACCGCACAGATACGCAGTATTTT. Its protein is CASSSDRTDTQYF. The chain is built from TRBV5-4 and TRBJ2-3, with D hard to call. V shed 3 bases and J shed 1 base, with 6 bases lying between them. The CDR3 is made up of 13 amino acids. CDR1 is SGHNT, CDR2 YYREEE, per germline (reference sequence).

The V and J genes are TRBV2 and TRBJ2-7; TRBD2 matches 11 bases. The CDR3 consists of 18 residues. Unmatched junction bases numbered 17, after V lost 8 bases and J lost 2 bases. Germline V gives CDR1 SNHLY, CDR2 FYNNEI. CDR3 sequence (DNA): TGTGCCAGCTCCCGAAGGGCTAGCGGGAGGTGGGGCGCCTACGAGCAGTACTTC. Protein sequence: CASSRRASGRWGAYEQYF.

There are a few counts of this clonotype. The chain uses TRBV5-1 and TRBJ2-5; no reliable D call. With 2 bases removed from V and 5 bases from J, the gap between germline ends came to 10 bases. CDR3 size: 13 residues. Germline V gene data show CDR1 as SGHRS and CDR2 as YFSETQ. The CDR3 sequence is CASSFLLLETQYF. In nucleotides, the CDR3 is TGCGCCAGCAGCTTCTTACTCCTTGAGACCCAGTACTTC.

This rearrangement joins TRBV20-1 to TRBJ2-3; D uncertain. With 3 bases removed from V and 2 bases from J, the gap between germline ends came to 9 bases. CDR1 is DFQATT, CDR2 SNEGSKA, per germline (reference sequence). The CDR3 sequence is 13 residues long. The CDR3 spells CSARGENTDTQYF. CDR3 sequence (DNA): TGCAGTGCTAGGGGCGAGAACACAGATACGCAGTATTTT.

In this sample, this clonotype turned up a few times. The chain is built from TRBV20-1 and TRBJ2-7; D assignment may be TRBD1 or TRBD2 (5 bases each). This CDR3 region has 15 residues. Germline V CDR1 and CDR2: DFQATT, SNEGSKA (reference sequence). V shed 2 bases and J shed 3 bases, with 17 bases lying between them. The CDR3 sequence: CSARPRDRPLYEQYF. CDR3 nucleotide sequence: TGCAGTGCTAGACCTCGGGACCGTCCCCTCTACGAGCAGTACTTC.

This clonotype has a handful of counts. The chain carries TRBV6-5 and TRBJ1-4; D uncertain. From germline, CDR1 is MNHEY and CDR2 SVGAGI. This CDR3 has 14 amino acids. V dropped 5 bases and J dropped 6 bases, with 13 bases sitting between them. CDR3 sequence (DNA): TGTGCCAGCAGTCCCTTAAGAGGCGATGAAAAACTGTTTTTT. It encodes CASSPLRGDEKLFF.

The chain uses TRBV6-1 and TRBJ1-1; perhaps TRBD1 as D (5 bases). Germline assignment: CDR1 MNHNS and CDR2 SASEGT. CDR3 length: 13 residues. V lost 4 bases and J 6 bases, leaving 12 bases between the germline ends. CDR3: CASSAQGTAEAFF. The DNA of the CDR3 is TGTGCCAGCAGTGCCCAGGGCACGGCTGAAGCTTTCTTT.

In this sample, this clonotype turned up many times. At one end the junction does not follow the germline gene, possibly because of a read error. The chain uses TRBV7-9 and TRBJ2-5; D is possibly TRBD2 (5 bases). This CDR3 region has 13 residues. Germline CDR1 SEHNR, CDR2 FQNEAQ (reference sequence). CDR3 in amino acids: CASSLVGGETQYF. The CDR3 bases are TGTGCCAGCAGTTTAGTAGGCGGGGAGACCCAGTACTTC.

V and J are TRBV7-6 and TRBJ2-6; D is perhaps TRBD2 (5 bases). Germline CDR1 SGHVS, CDR2 FNYEAQ. CDR3 length: 17 amino acids. With 2 bases removed from V and 4 bases from J, the gap between germline ends came to 15 bases. DNA for the CDR3: TGTGCCAGCAGCTTACGGGGATCCGCTACCGGGGCCAACGTCCTGACTTTC. Translation gives CASSLRGSATGANVLTF.

The chain employs TRBV12-3 or TRBV12-4 and TRBJ2-7; D call uncertain. V was trimmed by 4 bases and J by 0 bases, leaving 10 bases between them. The CDR3 is made up of 14 amino acids. The CDR3 nucleotides read TGTGCCAGCAGTTCTGGGATCGGCTCCTACGAGCAGTACTTC. It codes for CASSSGIGSYEQYF.

This clonotype was seen a handful of times. The V gene is TRBV5-1, the J gene TRBJ2-5; possible D gene TRBD1, 5 bases. Trimming removed 4 bases at V and 4 bases at J, with 17 bases between. This CDR3 spans 15 amino acids. CDR1 and CDR2 (germline): SGHRS, YFSETQ. The CDR3 coding sequence is TGCGCCAGCAGCGTAGAACAGGCGCCCACAGAGACCCAGTACTTC. Its protein product is CASSVEQAPTETQYF.

The genes are TRBV11-2 and TRBJ2-7; tentative D call: TRBD1 (5 bases). The germline V and J ends were trimmed by 3 bases and 4 bases, with 13 bases remaining between them. Looked up from germline, CDR1 is SGHAT and CDR2 is FQNNGV. CDR3 length: 14 residues. For the CDR3, the DNA is TGTGCCAGCAGCTTTCCCCAAGGGGCTTACGAGCAGTACTTC. Translation: CASSFPQGAYEQYF.

Ten or more counts support this clonotype. The chain employs TRBV10-3 and TRBJ2-3; 8 bases agree with TRBD2. In germline, CDR1 is ENHRY, CDR2 SYGVKD. The CDR3 sequence is 16 residues long. The V segment lost 0 bases and the J segment 0 bases; nucleotides outside the gene matches: 2. The CDR3 is CAISESSGVSTDTQYF. CDR3 in DNA: TGTGCCATCAGTGAGTCTAGCGGGGTTAGCACAGATACGCAGTATTTT.

This clonotype was detected a few times. The J gene is TRBJ2-6, the V gene TRBV20-1; tentative D call: TRBD1 (5 bases). Trimming removed 0 bases at V and 2 bases at J, with 5 bases between. The CDR3 is 14 amino acids. Germline lookup yields CDR1 DFQATT and CDR2 SNEGSKA (reference sequence). The CDR3 protein is CSAREGAGANVLTF. Written as DNA, the CDR3 is TGCAGTGCTAGAGAAGGGGCTGGGGCCAACGTCCTGACTTTC.

The gene calls are TRBV2 and TRBJ2-6; D ambiguous. This CDR3 spans 15 amino acids. The germline V and J ends were trimmed by 8 bases and 0 bases, with 11 bases remaining between them. Per germline, CDR1 SNHLY and CDR2 FYNNEI. DNA of the CDR3: TGTGCCAGCCGCCAGCTAATCTCTGGGGCCAACGTCCTGACTTTC. Its protein product is CASRQLISGANVLTF.

The chain links TRBV7-3 to TRBJ1-1; possibly TRBD1 for D (5 bases). The CDR3 contains 14 residues. The V gene's germline CDR1 is SGHTA and CDR2 FQGTGA. V was trimmed by 3 bases and J by 5 bases, leaving 13 bases between them. The CDR3 nucleotides read TGTGCCAGCAGCTTGCAGGGCGAGAGGACTGAAGCTTTCTTT. The encoded protein is CASSLQGERTEAFF.

The rearrangement links TRBV12-3 or TRBV12-4 to TRBJ2-4; D call uncertain. Trimming pared 6 bases from V and 6 bases from J, leaving 18 bases between. This CDR3 contains 15 residues. This chain's CDR3 is CASSLTLLGINIQYF. DNA of the CDR3: TGTGCCAGCAGCCTTACCCTTTTGGGCATAAACATTCAGTACTTC.

CDR3 region: CASSVGGTVNTEAFF. In DNA form, the CDR3 reads TGTGCCAGCAGCGTGGGGGGAACCGTTAACACTGAAGCTTTCTTT. The chain recombines TRBV9 with TRBJ1-1, with D possibly matching TRBD1 (5 bases). The V end was cut by 2 bases, the J end by 2 bases, with 13 bases between. CDR1 is SGDLS and CDR2 is YYNGEE in the germline V gene. CDR3 length: 15 amino acids.

This rearrangement joins TRBV7-3 to TRBJ2-1; 7 bases are a match to TRBD2. With V trimmed by 2 bases and J by 8 bases, 9 bases remained unmatched. The CDR3 extends over 15 amino acids. CDR1 is SGHTA and CDR2 is FQGTGA in the germline V gene. In nucleotides, the CDR3 is TGTGCCAGCAGCTTAGTGGGAGGGCCTCTGGATGAGCAGTTCTTC. Translated: CASSLVGGPLDEQFF.

J is TRBJ1-2 and V is TRBV3-1; the match to TRBD1 covers 9 bases. V lost 6 bases to trimming and J lost 5 bases; unmatched junction nucleotides: 7. Per the germline V gene, CDR1 is LGHDT and CDR2 is YNNKEL (reference sequence). This CDR3 is built from 14 residues. CDR3: CASSLTGGRYGYTF. CDR3 DNA sequence: TGTGCCAGCAGTCTTACAGGGGGCAGGTATGGCTACACCTTC.

In this sample, this clonotype turned up a few times. The rearrangement uses TRBV9 and TRBJ2-2; 10 bases match TRBD2. J gave up 3 bases and V 4 bases, and 6 bases lay outside the gene matches. CDR3 length: 16 amino acids. Germline CDR1 and CDR2: SGDLS and YYNGEE. CDR3 nucleotides: TGTGCCAGCAGCCCTAGCGGGGGCACCTACACCGGGGAGCTGTTTTTT. It specifies CASSPSGGTYTGELFF.

This clonotype appeared a few times. The chain carries TRBV7-9 and TRBJ1-1; TRBD1 matches 7 bases. The V gene end was trimmed by 3 bases and the J gene end by 1 base; junction bases not matched to a gene: 2. CDR1 is SEHNR, CDR2 FQNEAQ, per germline (reference sequence). The CDR3 sequence is 14 residues long. The CDR3, as DNA: TGTGCCAGCAGCTTCCGGGACAGGAACACTGAAGCTTTCTTT. Translated: CASSFRDRNTEAFF.